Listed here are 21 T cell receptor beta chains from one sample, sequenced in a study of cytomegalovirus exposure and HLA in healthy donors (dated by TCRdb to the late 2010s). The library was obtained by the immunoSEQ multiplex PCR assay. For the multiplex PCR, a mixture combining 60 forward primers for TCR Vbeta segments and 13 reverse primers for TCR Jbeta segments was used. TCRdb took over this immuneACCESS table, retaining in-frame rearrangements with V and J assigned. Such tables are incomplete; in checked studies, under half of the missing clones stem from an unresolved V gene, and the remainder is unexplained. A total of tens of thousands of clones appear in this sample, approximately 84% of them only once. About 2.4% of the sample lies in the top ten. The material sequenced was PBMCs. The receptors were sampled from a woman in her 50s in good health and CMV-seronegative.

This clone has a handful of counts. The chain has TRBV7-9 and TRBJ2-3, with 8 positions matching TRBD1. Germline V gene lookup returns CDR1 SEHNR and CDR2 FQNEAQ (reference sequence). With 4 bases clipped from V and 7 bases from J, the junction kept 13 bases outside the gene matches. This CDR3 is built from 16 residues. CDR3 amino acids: CASSWGDRGKRNTQYF. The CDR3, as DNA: TGTGCCAGCAGCTGGGGAGACAGGGGAAAGAGAAATACGCAGTATTTT.

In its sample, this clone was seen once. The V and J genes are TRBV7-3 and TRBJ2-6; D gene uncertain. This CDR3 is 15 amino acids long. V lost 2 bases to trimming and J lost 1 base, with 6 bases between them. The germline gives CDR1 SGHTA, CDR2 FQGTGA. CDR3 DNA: TGTGCCAGCAGCTTATCTTTATCTGGGGCCAACGTCCTGACTTTC. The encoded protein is CASSLSLSGANVLTF.

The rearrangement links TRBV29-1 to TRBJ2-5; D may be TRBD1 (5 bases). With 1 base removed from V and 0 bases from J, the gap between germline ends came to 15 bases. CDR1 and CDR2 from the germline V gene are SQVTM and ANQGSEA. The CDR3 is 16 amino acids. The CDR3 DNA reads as TGCAGCGTTGAAGGGATGGGGCAAACGTACCAAGAGACCCAGTACTTC. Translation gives CSVEGMGQTYQETQYF.

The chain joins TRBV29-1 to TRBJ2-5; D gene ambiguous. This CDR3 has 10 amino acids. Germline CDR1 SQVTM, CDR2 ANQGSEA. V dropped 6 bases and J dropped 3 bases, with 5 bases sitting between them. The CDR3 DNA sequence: TGCAGCGTGCGTAAAGAGACCCAGTACTTC. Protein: CSVRKETQYF.

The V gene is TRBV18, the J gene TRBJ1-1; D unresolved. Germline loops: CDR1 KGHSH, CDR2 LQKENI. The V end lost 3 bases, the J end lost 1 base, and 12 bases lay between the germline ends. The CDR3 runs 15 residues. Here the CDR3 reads CASSPRSRRNTEAFF. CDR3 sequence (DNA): TGTGCCAGCTCACCGCGATCTCGGAGGAACACTGAAGCTTTCTTT.

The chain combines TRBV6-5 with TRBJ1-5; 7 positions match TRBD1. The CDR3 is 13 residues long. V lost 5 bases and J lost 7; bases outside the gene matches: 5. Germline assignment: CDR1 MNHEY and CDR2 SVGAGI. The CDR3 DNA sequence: TGTGCCAGCAGTCCGACAGGGAGGCAGCCCCAGCATTTT. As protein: CASSPTGRQPQHF.

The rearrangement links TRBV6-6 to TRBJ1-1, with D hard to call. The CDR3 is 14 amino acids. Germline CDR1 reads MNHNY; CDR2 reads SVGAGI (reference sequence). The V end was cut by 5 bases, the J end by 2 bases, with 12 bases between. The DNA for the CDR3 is TGTGCCAGCAGTGCGGGGAGACTAAACACTGAAGCTTTCTTT. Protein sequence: CASSAGRLNTEAFF.

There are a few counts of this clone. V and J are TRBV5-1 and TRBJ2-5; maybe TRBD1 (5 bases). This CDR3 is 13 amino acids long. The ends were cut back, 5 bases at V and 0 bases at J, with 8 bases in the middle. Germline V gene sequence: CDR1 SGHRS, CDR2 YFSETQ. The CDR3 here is CASSGADQETQYF. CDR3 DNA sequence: TGCGCCAGCAGTGGGGCAGACCAAGAGACCCAGTACTTC.

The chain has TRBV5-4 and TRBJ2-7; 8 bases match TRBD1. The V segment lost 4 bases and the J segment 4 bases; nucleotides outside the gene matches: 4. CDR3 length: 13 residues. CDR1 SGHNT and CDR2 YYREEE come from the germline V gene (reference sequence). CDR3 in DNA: TGTGCCAGCAGCACCCGACAGGGGTACGAGCAGTACTTC. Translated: CASSTRQGYEQYF.

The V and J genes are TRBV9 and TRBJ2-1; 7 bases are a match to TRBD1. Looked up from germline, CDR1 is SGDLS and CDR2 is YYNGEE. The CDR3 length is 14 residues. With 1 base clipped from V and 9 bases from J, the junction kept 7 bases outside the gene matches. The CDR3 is CASSVLERTGEQFF. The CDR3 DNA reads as TGTGCCAGCAGCGTACTTGAGCGGACAGGTGAGCAGTTCTTC.

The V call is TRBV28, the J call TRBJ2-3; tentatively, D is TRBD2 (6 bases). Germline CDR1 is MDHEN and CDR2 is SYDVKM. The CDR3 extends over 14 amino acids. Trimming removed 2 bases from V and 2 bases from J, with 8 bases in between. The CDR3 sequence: CASSLRRVTDTQYF. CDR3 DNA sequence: TGTGCCAGCAGTTTAAGGAGGGTCACAGATACGCAGTATTTT.

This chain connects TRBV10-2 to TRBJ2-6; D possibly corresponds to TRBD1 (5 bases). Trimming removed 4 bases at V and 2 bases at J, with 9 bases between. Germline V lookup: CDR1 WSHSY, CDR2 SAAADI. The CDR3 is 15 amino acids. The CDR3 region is CASSAPGTGANVLTF. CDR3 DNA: TGCGCCAGCAGTGCCCCAGGGACTGGGGCCAACGTCCTGACTTTC.

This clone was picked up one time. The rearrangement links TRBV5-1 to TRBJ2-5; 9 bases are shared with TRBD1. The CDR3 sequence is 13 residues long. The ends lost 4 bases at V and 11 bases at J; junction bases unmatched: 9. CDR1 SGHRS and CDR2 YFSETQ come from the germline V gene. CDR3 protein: CASSPGTGREQYF. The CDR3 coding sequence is TGCGCCAGCAGCCCCGGGACAGGGAGGGAGCAGTACTTC.

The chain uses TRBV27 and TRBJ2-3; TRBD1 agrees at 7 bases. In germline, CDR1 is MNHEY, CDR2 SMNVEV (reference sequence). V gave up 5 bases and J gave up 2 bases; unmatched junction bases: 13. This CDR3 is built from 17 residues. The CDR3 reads CASSPLQGPRNTDTQYF. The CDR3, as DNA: TGTGCCAGCAGTCCCCTACAGGGGCCCCGGAACACAGATACGCAGTATTTT.

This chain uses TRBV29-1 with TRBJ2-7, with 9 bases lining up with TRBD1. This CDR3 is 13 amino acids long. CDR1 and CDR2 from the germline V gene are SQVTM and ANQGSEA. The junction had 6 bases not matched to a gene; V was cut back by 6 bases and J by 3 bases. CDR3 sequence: CSVGQGPNYEQYF. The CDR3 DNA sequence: TGCAGCGTCGGACAGGGGCCGAACTACGAGCAGTACTTC.

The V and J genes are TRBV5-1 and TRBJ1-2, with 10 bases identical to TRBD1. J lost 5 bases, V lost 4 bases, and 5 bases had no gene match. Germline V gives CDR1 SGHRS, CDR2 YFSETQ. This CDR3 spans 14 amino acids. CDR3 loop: CASSPGQGGYGYTF. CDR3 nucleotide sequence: TGCGCCAGCAGCCCTGGACAGGGGGGTTATGGCTACACCTTC.

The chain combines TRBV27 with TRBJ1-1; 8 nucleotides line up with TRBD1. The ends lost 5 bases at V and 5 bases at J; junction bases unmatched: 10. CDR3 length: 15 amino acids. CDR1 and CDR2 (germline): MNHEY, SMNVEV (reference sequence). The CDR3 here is CASSRRTGGETEAFF. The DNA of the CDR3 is TGTGCCAGCAGTCGCCGTACAGGGGGTGAAACTGAAGCTTTCTTT.

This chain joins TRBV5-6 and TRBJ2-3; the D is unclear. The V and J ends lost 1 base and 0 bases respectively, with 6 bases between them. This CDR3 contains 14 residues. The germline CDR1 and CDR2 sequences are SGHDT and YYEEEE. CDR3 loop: CASSLPTSTDTQYF. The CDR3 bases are TGTGCCAGCAGCTTGCCTACTAGCACAGATACGCAGTATTTT.

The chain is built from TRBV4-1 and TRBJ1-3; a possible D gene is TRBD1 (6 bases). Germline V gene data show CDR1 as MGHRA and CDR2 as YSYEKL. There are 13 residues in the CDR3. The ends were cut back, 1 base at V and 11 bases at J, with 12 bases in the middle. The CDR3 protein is CASSQGGQGSIYF. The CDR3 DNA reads TGCGCCAGCAGCCAAGGGGGTCAGGGGTCCATATATTTT.

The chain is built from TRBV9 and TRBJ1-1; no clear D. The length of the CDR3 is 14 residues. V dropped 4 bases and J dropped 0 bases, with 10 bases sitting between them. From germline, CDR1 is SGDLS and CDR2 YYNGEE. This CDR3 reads CASSPREMNTEAFF. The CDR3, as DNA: TGTGCCAGCAGCCCAAGGGAGATGAACACTGAAGCTTTCTTT.

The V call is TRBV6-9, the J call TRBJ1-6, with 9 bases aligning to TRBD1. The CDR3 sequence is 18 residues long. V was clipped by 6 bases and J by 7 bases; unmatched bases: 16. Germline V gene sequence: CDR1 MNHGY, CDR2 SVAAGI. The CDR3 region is CASRLIPGYRGQNSPLHF. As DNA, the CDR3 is TGTGCCAGCAGGCTAATTCCGGGGTACAGGGGGCAAAATTCACCCCTCCACTTT.